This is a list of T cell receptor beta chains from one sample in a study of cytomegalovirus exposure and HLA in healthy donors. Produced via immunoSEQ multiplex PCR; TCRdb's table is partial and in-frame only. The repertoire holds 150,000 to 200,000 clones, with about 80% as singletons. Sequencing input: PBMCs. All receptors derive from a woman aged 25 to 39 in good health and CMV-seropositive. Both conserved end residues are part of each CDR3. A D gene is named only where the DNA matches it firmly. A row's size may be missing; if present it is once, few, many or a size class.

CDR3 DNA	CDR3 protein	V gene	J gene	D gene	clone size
TGTGCCAGCAGCTTGAACCCCCTGACTAGCGGGGGTGCTCCCGGGGAGCTGTTTTTT	CASSLNPLTSGGAPGELFF	TRBV11-3	TRBJ2-2	TRBD2	few
TGTGCCAGCAGCTACACGGGACTAGCGGGGTACAATGAGCAGTTCTTC	CASSYTGLAGYNEQFF	TRBV6-5	TRBJ2-1	TRBD2	NA
TGCAGCGTTGTAGGCGGGAGGTATGAGCAGTTCTTC	CSVVGGRYEQFF	TRBV29-1	TRBJ2-1	TRBD2	NA
TGCAGCACGGCAGATACGCAGTATTTT	CSTADTQYF	TRBV20-1	TRBJ2-3	NA	NA
TGTGCCAGCAGAGGACTAGACAACACCGGGGAGCTGTTTTTT	CASRGLDNTGELFF	TRBV7-9	TRBJ2-2	TRBD2	NA
TGCGCCAGCAGCTTCTCTACAGGGTACTACGAGCAGTACTTC	CASSFSTGYYEQYF	TRBV5-1	TRBJ2-7	NA	NA
TGTGCCAGCAGCTTAGTGGGCCAGGGACTGGTCGGCTACACCTTC	CASSLVGQGLVGYTF	TRBV11-2	TRBJ1-2	NA	NA
TGTGCCTGGAGTGTTGGGACTAGACAAAGCATAGATACGCAGTATTTT	CAWSVGTRQSIDTQYF	TRBV30	TRBJ2-3	TRBD2	NA
TGTGCCAGCAGCTTAGATGTCGGGATCCGAGAGACCCAGTACTTC	CASSLDVGIRETQYF	TRBV11-3	TRBJ2-5	NA	NA
TGTGCCAGCAGCCGCTCGGCAGGGGGCTCCTACGAGCAGTACTTC	CASSRSAGGSYEQYF	TRBV14	TRBJ2-7	TRBD1	NA
TGCGCCAGCAGCCAATCGGGTCGGACTGAAGCTTTCTTT	CASSQSGRTEAFF	TRBV4-1	TRBJ1-1	NA	NA
TGTGCCAGCAGTTACCCGACAGCTACGCAGAGCGGGGAGCTGTTTTTT	CASSYPTATQSGELFF	TRBV6-6	TRBJ2-2	NA	NA
TGTGCCAGCTCACCCCCAGTGGAGGGGCTTGGCTACACCTTC	CASSPPVEGLGYTF	TRBV18	TRBJ1-2	NA	NA
TGTGCCAGCAGTCTAACTAAAGGGGTTACTGAGCAGTTCTTC	CASSLTKGVTEQFF	TRBV27	TRBJ2-1	NA	few
TGTGCCAGCAGCCTAGGACTAGCGGGAGGGAACTCCTACGAGCAGTACTTC	CASSLGLAGGNSYEQYF	TRBV11-2	TRBJ2-7	TRBD2	NA
TGCAGCGTTTCGGGACTAGCGGGAGTGGGCTCCTACAATGAGCAGTTCTTC	CSVSGLAGVGSYNEQFF	TRBV29-1	TRBJ2-1	TRBD2	NA
TGTGCCAGCAGTGGCCGGACAGGGCGGTACGAGCAGTACTTC	CASSGRTGRYEQYF	TRBV6-1	TRBJ2-7	TRBD1	NA
TGTGCCAGCAGACCTGGGGAGGGCACTGAAGCTTTCTTT	CASRPGEGTEAFF	TRBV21-1	TRBJ1-1	NA	NA
TGTGCCAGCAGCATAGGCACAGATACGCAGTATTTT	CASSIGTDTQYF	TRBV5-4	TRBJ2-3	NA	NA
TGTGCCAGCAGCTCCATAGCGGGGGATTACAATGAGCAGTTCTTC	CASSSIAGDYNEQFF	TRBV7-9	TRBJ2-1	TRBD2	NA
TGTGCCAGCAGCTACTGGACAGGGGGAGGTCAGCCCCAGCATTTT	CASSYWTGGGQPQHF	TRBV7-2	TRBJ1-5	TRBD1	NA
TGTGCCAGCAGCCCTCCGCAGGGTCAAGAGACCCAGTACTTC	CASSPPQGQETQYF	TRBV5-4	TRBJ2-5	NA	NA
TGTGCCAGCAGTTTTCTTAGGGAGGCGGGGGAGCAGTTCTTC	CASSFLREAGEQFF	TRBV27	TRBJ2-1	NA	NA
TGTGCCAGCAGCTTAGGACGAGCGCCGGATGAGCAGTTCTTC	CASSLGRAPDEQFF	TRBV7-7	TRBJ2-1	NA	NA